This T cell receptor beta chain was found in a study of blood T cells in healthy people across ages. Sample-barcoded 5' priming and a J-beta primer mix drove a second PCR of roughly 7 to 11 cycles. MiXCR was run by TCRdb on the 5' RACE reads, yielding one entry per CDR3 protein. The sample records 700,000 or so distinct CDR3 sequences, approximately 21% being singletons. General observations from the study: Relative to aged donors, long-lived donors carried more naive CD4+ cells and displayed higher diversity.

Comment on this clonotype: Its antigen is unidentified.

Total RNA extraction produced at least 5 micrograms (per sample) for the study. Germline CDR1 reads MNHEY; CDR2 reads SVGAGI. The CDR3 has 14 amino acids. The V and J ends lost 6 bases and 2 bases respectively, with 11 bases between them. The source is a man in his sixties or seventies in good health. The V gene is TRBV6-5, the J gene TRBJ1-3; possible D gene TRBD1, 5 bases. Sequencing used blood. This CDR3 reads CASRERGTGNTIYF. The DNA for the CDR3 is TGTGCCAGCAGAGAAAGGGGTACTGGAAACACCATATATTTT.